One sample yielded the 2 T cell receptor beta chains listed below, sequenced in a study of blood T cell repertoires in COVID-19. Clones were read by immunoSEQ multiplex PCR, and TCRdb kept only the in-frame ones, dropping some. The sample includes 160,000 or so clones, 70% to 90% of them seen just once. Sequencing was carried out using peripheral blood. The receptors shown here come from a man aged 40-55 years with acute or convalescent COVID-19.

This clone appeared a single time. This chain uses TRBV4-1 with TRBJ1-3; 8 positions agree with TRBD1. V was clipped by 0 bases and J by 4 bases; unmatched bases: 8. The germline V gene encodes CDR1 MGHRA and CDR2 YSYEKL. The CDR3 extends over 17 amino acids. The CDR3 here is CASSQESQGAYGNTIYF. CDR3 DNA: TGCGCCAGCAGCCAAGAGTCCCAGGGGGCATACGGAAACACCATATATTTT.

The rearrangement links TRBV5-1 to TRBJ1-2; the match to TRBD1 covers 8 bases. With 4 bases clipped from V and 7 bases from J, the junction kept 12 bases outside the gene matches. The CDR3 has 15 residues. CDR1 SGHRS and CDR2 YFSETQ come from the germline V gene. In nucleotides, the CDR3 is TGCGCCAGCAGCAGTACGCCTGCAGGGGGCGGTGGCTACACCTTC. Amino acid sequence: CASSSTPAGGGGYTF.